These T cell receptor beta chains were read from a single sample in a study of patients with pleural tuberculosis. TCRdb reanalysed the reads using MiXCR and keeps one entry per CDR3 protein. Here the sample spans about 29,000 distinct CDR3 sequences, 18% being singletons. Sequenced input: peripheral blood. The receptors were gathered from a human donor with pleural tuberculosis. The CDR3 runs from the conserved cysteine through the conserved F or W. The order of the fields is D gene, V gene, J gene, clone size, CDR3 length, CDR3 DNA, CDR3 protein. A D gene is named only where the DNA matches it firmly. Size values are once, few and many counts, or a class for expanded clones, and some rows have none.

D: TRBD2
V: TRBV29-1
J: TRBJ2-7
size: few
length: 14
DNA: TGCAGCGTTGAGACTAGCGGGTTAACCTACGAGCAGTACTTC
CDR3: CSVETSGLTYEQYF

D: NA
V: TRBV28
J: TRBJ2-7
size: many
length: 12
DNA: TGTGCCAGCAGTCGTGACAGATACGAGCAGTACTTC
CDR3: CASSRDRYEQYF

D: TRBD1
V: TRBV9
J: TRBJ2-7
size: NA
length: 15
DNA: TGTGCCAGCAGCGCCCGGGACAGGCGCTCCTACGAGCAGTACTTC
CDR3: CASSARDRRSYEQYF

D: NA
V: TRBV9
J: TRBJ2-3
size: many
length: 13
DNA: TGTGCCAGCAGCGTCGCATACAGGGATACGCAGTATTTT
CDR3: CASSVAYRDTQYF

D: NA
V: TRBV18
J: TRBJ2-7
size: NA
length: 15
DNA: TGTGCCTGCTCACCATCAACAGGTCTAATGTACGAGCAGTACTTC
CDR3: CACSPSTGLMYEQYF

D: TRBD1
V: TRBV9
J: TRBJ1-1
size: many
length: 15
DNA: TGTGCCAGCAGCGGACTCACAGGGGGAGGCACTGAAGCTTTCTTT
CDR3: CASSGLTGGGTEAFF

D: NA
V: TRBV24-1
J: TRBJ2-7
size: many
length: 13
DNA: TGTGCCACCAGTGACATTGACTCCTACGAGCAGTACTTC
CDR3: CATSDIDSYEQYF

D: TRBD2
V: TRBV25-1
J: TRBJ2-3
size: medium-sized
length: 16
DNA: TGTGCCAGCAGTGAATTTAGCGGGAGGGCGGCAGATACGCAGTATTTT
CDR3: CASSEFSGRAADTQYF

D: NA
V: TRBV4-1
J: TRBJ1-2
size: many
length: 16
DNA: TGCGCCAGCAGCCAAGATGGGGCAGGGAGGGACTATGGCTACACCTTC
CDR3: CASSQDGAGRDYGYTF

D: NA
V: TRBV3-1
J: TRBJ2-7
size: many
length: 12
DNA: TGTGCCAGCAGCCTTTTGGGCTACGAGCAGTACTTC
CDR3: CASSLLGYEQYF

D: NA
V: TRBV4-1
J: TRBJ2-7
size: many
length: 17
DNA: TGCGCCAGCAGCCAAGATATGAAGAGGACGGCTTTCTACGAGCAGTACTTC
CDR3: CASSQDMKRTAFYEQYF

D: NA
V: TRBV6-2/TRBV6-3
J: TRBJ1-1
size: medium-sized
length: 17
DNA: TGTGCCAGCAGTTACTCTGGACTGAGGGCTAGGAGAACTGAAGCTTTCTTT
CDR3: CASSYSGLRARRTEAFF

D: TRBD2
V: TRBV24-1
J: TRBJ2-1
size: NA
length: 18
DNA: TGTGACACCAGTGATTATCTAGCGGGGGGGGTCTCCTACAATGAGCAGTTCTTC
CDR3: CDTSDYLAGGVSYNEQFF

D: TRBD2
V: TRBV7-2
J: TRBJ2-3
size: many
length: 13
DNA: TGTGCCAGCGGACTAGGGAGCACAGATACGCAGTATTTT
CDR3: CASGLGSTDTQYF

D: NA
V: TRBV7-9
J: TRBJ2-7
size: many
length: 16
DNA: TGTGCCAGCAGCCCACCACGACCGAGCCCAAACTACGAGCAGTACTTC
CDR3: CASSPPRPSPNYEQYF

D: TRBD1
V: TRBV5-1
J: TRBJ2-1
size: many
length: 15
DNA: TGCGCCAGCAGCGTGGGACAGGGGGCCTACAATGAGCAGTTCTTC
CDR3: CASSVGQGAYNEQFF

D: NA
V: TRBV5-1
J: TRBJ1-1
size: NA
length: 14
DNA: TGCGCCAGCAGCTTGAACCTGTGGGACACTGAAGCTTTCTTT
CDR3: CASSLNLWDTEAFF

D: NA
V: TRBV29-1
J: TRBJ2-1
size: many
length: 12
DNA: TGCAGCGTTGATCGTACAGACAATGAGCAGTTCTTC
CDR3: CSVDRTDNEQFF

D: NA
V: TRBV4-2
J: TRBJ1-1
size: many
length: 14
DNA: TGTGCCAGCAGCCCCCCGGCAGGGAGAAGCAAAGCTTTCTTT
CDR3: CASSPPAGRSKAFF

D: TRBD2
V: TRBV6-2/TRBV6-3
J: TRBJ2-1
size: many
length: 18
DNA: TGTGCCAGCAGTCTCCTGGGTAGCGGGAGGGCCGTTGTGGATGAGCAGTTCTTC
CDR3: CASSLLGSGRAVVDEQFF

D: NA
V: TRBV27
J: TRBJ2-5
size: many
length: 13
DNA: TGTGCCAGCAGTTTACTAGGGAGCGAGACCCAGTACTTC
CDR3: CASSLLGSETQYF

D: TRBD2
V: TRBV28
J: TRBJ2-3
size: many
length: 18
DNA: TGTGCCAGCAGTTTTCCGGTGCGGGAGGGCCAAAACACAGATACGCAGTATTTT
CDR3: CASSFPVREGQNTDTQYF

D: NA
V: TRBV6-1
J: TRBJ2-5
size: many
length: 15
DNA: TGTGCCAGCAGTGACTTCGGGGGCCCAGGGGAGACCCAGTACTTC
CDR3: CASSDFGGPGETQYF

D: NA
V: TRBV27
J: TRBJ2-5
size: many
length: 14
DNA: TGTGCCAGCAGTTCCCGTGGGGACCAAGAGACCCAGTACTTC
CDR3: CASSSRGDQETQYF

D: TRBD1
V: TRBV30
J: TRBJ1-1
size: many
length: 11
DNA: TGTGCCTGGCGAACAGGGGCTGAAGCTTTCTTT
CDR3: CAWRTGAEAFF

D: TRBD1
V: TRBV20-1
J: TRBJ2-7
size: NA
length: 14
DNA: TGCCGTGCCAGACTGGACAGGGCTCCCTACGAGCAGTACTTC
CDR3: CRARLDRAPYEQYF

D: NA
V: TRBV4-2
J: TRBJ1-2
size: many
length: 14
DNA: TGTGCCAGCAGCCAAGATGAGGGGCCCTATGGCTACACCTTC
CDR3: CASSQDEGPYGYTF

D: NA
V: TRBV11-2
J: TRBJ2-3
size: many
length: 17
DNA: TGTGCCAGCAGCCCGCTTACTATCCCGACCTTCACAGATACGCAGTATTTT
CDR3: CASSPLTIPTFTDTQYF

D: TRBD2
V: TRBV12-3/TRBV12-4
J: TRBJ2-1
size: few
length: 15
DNA: TGTGCCAGCACCCAGACTAGCGGGGGGGCCGATGAGCAGTTCTTC
CDR3: CASTQTSGGADEQFF

D: TRBD1
V: TRBV2
J: TRBJ1-2
size: many
length: 13
DNA: TGTGCCAGCAGTGCAGGGGGGGACTATGGCTACACCTTC
CDR3: CASSAGGDYGYTF

D: NA
V: TRBV4-1
J: TRBJ1-3
size: many
length: 17
DNA: TGCGCCAGCAGCCAAGATCGGTGGGGCAGCTCTGGAAACACCATATATTTT
CDR3: CASSQDRWGSSGNTIYF

D: NA
V: TRBV29-1
J: TRBJ1-2
size: many
length: 13
DNA: TGCAGCGTTGAAGACATCTTTGACTATGGCTACACCTTC
CDR3: CSVEDIFDYGYTF

D: NA
V: TRBV20-1
J: TRBJ1-1
size: many
length: 12
DNA: TGCAGTGCTAGAGATCTGGGGACTGAAGCTTTCTTT
CDR3: CSARDLGTEAFF

D: NA
V: TRBV18
J: TRBJ1-6
size: many
length: 13
DNA: TGTGCCAGCTCACCACACAATAATTCACCCCTCCACTTT
CDR3: CASSPHNNSPLHF

D: NA
V: TRBV14
J: TRBJ1-3
size: many
length: 16
DNA: TGTGCCAGCAGTCCAGGGACCCCTGCTCTGGCAAACACCATATATTTT
CDR3: CASSPGTPALANTIYF

D: NA
V: TRBV7-2
J: TRBJ1-3
size: many
length: 14
DNA: TGTGCCAGCAGCCCGGACAGCTCTGGAAACACCATATATTTT
CDR3: CASSPDSSGNTIYF

D: NA
V: TRBV12-3/TRBV12-4
J: TRBJ1-5
size: many
length: 15
DNA: TGTGCCAGCAGTCCGCCGCAGGGTAGCAATCAGCCCCAGCATTTT
CDR3: CASSPPQGSNQPQHF

D: NA
V: TRBV27
J: TRBJ1-5
size: medium-sized
length: 14
DNA: TGTGCCAGCAGTTTGCGGGGTGGAGGTCAGCCCCAGCATTTT
CDR3: CASSLRGGGQPQHF

D: NA
V: TRBV7-9
J: TRBJ2-7
size: many
length: 14
DNA: TGTGCCAGCAGCTTCGCCCAATCTGACGGCGAGCAGTACTTC
CDR3: CASSFAQSDGEQYF

D: NA
V: TRBV29-1
J: TRBJ2-5
size: many
length: 11
DNA: TGCAGCGTTGAGGATGGAGAGACCCAGTACTTC
CDR3: CSVEDGETQYF

D: NA
V: TRBV30
J: TRBJ2-2
size: NA
length: 13
DNA: TGTGCCTGGACGCGATCAGGGTCCGGGGAGCTGTTTTTT
CDR3: CAWTRSGSGELFF

D: NA
V: TRBV6-1
J: TRBJ1-2
size: NA
length: 11
DNA: TGTGCCAGCGGGGCGGACTATGGCTACACCTTC
CDR3: CASGADYGYTF

D: NA
V: TRBV10-3
J: TRBJ2-3
size: many
length: 14
DNA: TGTGCCATCAGCGTTTCCAAGGGGGCAGATACGCAGTATTTT
CDR3: CAISVSKGADTQYF

D: NA
V: TRBV27
J: TRBJ1-1
size: NA
length: 14
DNA: TGTGCCAGCTCCCCTAGGGGGGGGAACACTGAAGCTTTCTTT
CDR3: CASSPRGGNTEAFF

D: TRBD2
V: TRBV28
J: TRBJ2-4
size: many
length: 15
DNA: TGTGCCAGCAGTTCCTCTGGGAGCGGGGGAAACATTCAGTACTTC
CDR3: CASSSSGSGGNIQYF

D: NA
V: TRBV11-2
J: TRBJ2-3
size: many
length: 14
DNA: TGTGCCAGCAGCTCCTTGACTAGCACAGATACGCAGTATTTT
CDR3: CASSSLTSTDTQYF

D: NA
V: TRBV28
J: TRBJ2-1
size: NA
length: 15
DNA: TGTTCCAGCAAGATTAGCCGGGCCGGGGACAATGAGCAGTTCTTC
CDR3: CSSKISRAGDNEQFF

D: NA
V: TRBV10-3
J: TRBJ1-1
size: many
length: 13
DNA: TGTGCCATCAGTGACCGGGGTGACACTGAAGCTTTCTTT
CDR3: CAISDRGDTEAFF

D: NA
V: TRBV7-2
J: TRBJ1-1
size: many
length: 14
DNA: TGTGCCAGCAGCCCCTTCCAGATGAACACTGAAGCTTTCTTT
CDR3: CASSPFQMNTEAFF

D: NA
V: TRBV30
J: TRBJ1-1
size: many
length: 16
DNA: TGTGCCTGGAGTGGGGTTTATGGGGGCCCCGGCACTGAAGCTTTCTTT
CDR3: CAWSGVYGGPGTEAFF

D: NA
V: TRBV28
J: TRBJ1-1
size: NA
length: 15
DNA: TGTGCCAGCAGCCCGGCCGGCGCAGGGAACACTGAGGCTTTCTTT
CDR3: CASSPAGAGNTEAFF

D: NA
V: TRBV6-1
J: TRBJ1-6
size: medium-sized
length: 14
DNA: TGTGCCAGCAGAGATAGTGGACACTACTCACCCCTCCACTTT
CDR3: CASRDSGHYSPLHF

D: NA
V: TRBV7-2
J: TRBJ2-4
size: many
length: 12
DNA: TGTGCCAGCAGCTTAATTTGGGAGATTCAGTACTTC
CDR3: CASSLIWEIQYF

D: NA
V: TRBV20-1
J: TRBJ2-1
size: many
length: 13
DNA: TGCAGTGCTATCCGACCCGCCGCCAGAGAGCAGTTCTTC
CDR3: CSAIRPAAREQFF

D: NA
V: TRBV5-1
J: TRBJ2-7
size: many
length: 14
DNA: TGCGCCAGCAGCCCGACAGGGGACTACTACGAGCAGTACTTC
CDR3: CASSPTGDYYEQYF

D: TRBD2
V: TRBV4-1
J: TRBJ2-5
size: NA
length: 15
DNA: TGCGCCAGCAGCCGAGATTGGGTAGCGGGAGAGACCCAGTACTTC
CDR3: CASSRDWVAGETQYF

D: NA
V: TRBV12-3/TRBV12-4
J: TRBJ1-1
size: many
length: 12
DNA: TGTGCCAGCAGTTTATTGGACACTGAAGCTTTCTTT
CDR3: CASSLLDTEAFF

D: NA
V: TRBV20-1
J: TRBJ2-3
size: medium-sized
length: 12
DNA: TGCAGTGCTAGGGCTGTCACAGATACGCAGTATTTT
CDR3: CSARAVTDTQYF

D: TRBD1
V: TRBV20-1
J: TRBJ1-1
size: medium-sized
length: 17
DNA: TGCAGTGCTAGAAAGTTGGGGGATGGGACAGGGACCACTGAAGCTTTCTTT
CDR3: CSARKLGDGTGTTEAFF